The clone carrying this T cell receptor (beta chain) was recorded at least ten times. The sample belongs to a study of blood T cells in healthy people across ages. Study-level background: Template switching recovered approximately one barcoded beta molecule for every two T cells.

The second PCR ran about 6 to 12 cycles with a sample-barcoded 5' primer and J-beta primers. TCRdb passed the 5' RACE reads through MiXCR, listing each CDR3 protein once. The sample records about 840,000 distinct CDR3 sequences, 25% to 35% being singletons. V lost 4 bases and J 0 bases, leaving 8 bases between the germline ends. The CDR3 has 15 amino acids. Germline CDR1 is SGHRS and CDR2 is YFSETQ. The same data also went into a second study, on T cells of mothers and their children. That investigation notes: For cDNA synthesis, the complete extracted RNA was used (roughly 1.5 ug per 15 ul). When the second PCR was run, its M1S primer added sample barcodes and 2-4 random nucleotides.

This clonotype originated in a woman aged 40 to 55 in good health. Sequencing used blood. The chain uses TRBV5-1 and TRBJ2-6; D remains unclear. The chain's CDR3 is CASSPLPSGANVLTF. The CDR3 nucleotides are TGCGCCAGCAGCCCACTACCCTCTGGGGCCAACGTCCTGACTTTC.